This T cell receptor (beta chain) is from a study of somatic mutations in cytotoxic T cells in rheumatoid arthritis (dated by TCRdb to about 2017). As for the study more broadly: Some T-cell populations stained with V beta antibodies were sorted by flow on a FACSAria II or Sony SH800 to nearly 100% purity, with sorted V beta1+ cells additionally subjected to TCRB sequencing. The study asked whether expanded CD8+ T-cell clones in newly diagnosed, untreated rheumatoid arthritis carry somatic mutations, and used TCRB deep sequencing to characterize clonality. Patient and control groups had essentially identical median ages. For 65 rheumatoid arthritis patients and more than 15 healthy controls, TCRB deep sequencing was carried out. What the work shows at the level of the full study, not this receptor alone: In about an eighth of the roughly 60 patients, more than 20% of CD8+ cells belonged to the largest CD8+ clone, while several identical CD8+ TCRB sequences were shared between blood and synovial fluid. The antigen targets of the expanded CD8+ clones were unknown, and absence from virus-specific databases did not rule out viral specificity. CD8+ clonality increased with age in patients (Spearman r of about 0.5) but not in healthy controls. The slight underrepresentation of TRBV07 in patients was not corrected for multiple comparisons. Rheumatoid arthritis patients and age-matched healthy controls did not significantly differ in CD8+ T-cell clonality.

The immunoSEQ assay was applied to genomic DNA for TCRB CDR3 sequencing. Processing in the source paper ran as follows. Only productive TCRB rearrangements were included in the analyses. A clone was defined by a unique TCRB CDR3 sequence, and clonality was computed as a productive clonality index based on Shannon entropy. To calculate repertoire overlap between two samples, the template counts of each clone were considered relative to each sample's total templates. V-gene usage from TCRB sequencing and V-gene usage measured by flow cytometry were correlated (Spearman r of approximately 0.59). TCRdb provides this immuneACCESS table in a form limited to in-frame rearrangements. Some clones are lacking; in checked studies, under half of them reflect an unresolved V gene, and why the rest are absent is not known. V and J calls and clone size follow that table, whereas D and trimming were derived from the DNA. This sample lists roughly 11,000 clones; approximately 69% were detected once. The ten most abundant clones make up about 10% of the sample.

V loses 4 bases at its end and J loses 3 bases; junction bases beyond the gene matches: 3. CDR1 LGHNA and CDR2 YSLEER were looked up in the germline V gene. The CDR3 numbers 13 residues from cysteine through phenylalanine. Only CDR3 DNA is held: 39 bases, read in frame from base 1. The roughly 20 healthy controls were blood donors whose buffy coats were used; they had a median age of approximately 59 years (range about 20-70), and less than 60% were female. Positive magnetic bead selection on an AutoMACS was used to isolate CD4+ and CD8+ cells, with flow cytometry used to check purity. Peripheral blood mononuclear cells were isolated by Ficoll-Paque PLUS density gradient separation. DNA was extracted from CD4-enriched, CD8-enriched or PBMC samples with Nucleospin Tissue or Tissue XS kits and quantified with a Qubit 2.0 fluorometer. Note on this clone: It lacks a known antigen. Per-nucleotide qualities are absent, and no much larger clonotype sits a single base away.

This TCR came from a man aged 70-80 years in good health. The rearranged segments are TRBV4-3 and TRBJ2-7, and TRBD1 matches 7 of the central bases. Sequencing was carried out using CD8+ T cells sorted from blood. CDR3 loop: CASSPGTVYEQYF. The DNA is TGCGCCAGCAGCCCAGGGACAGTCTACGAGCAGTACTTC.